This T cell receptor (beta chain) was profiled in a study of blood T cell repertoires in COVID-19. Libraries were prepared by immunoSEQ multiplex PCR; TCRdb keeps only in-frame clonotypes and omits some of them. The data show about 300,000 clones, with roughly 89% seen just once and approximately 1.8% held by the top ten. V gave up 5 bases and J gave up 6 bases; unmatched junction bases: 5. Germline CDR1 reads LGHNA; CDR2 reads YSLEER. The CDR3 consists of 14 residues. The origin of this receptor is a woman under 40 with COVID-19, enrolled during active disease. The chain couples TRBV4-3 to TRBJ2-2; 8 bases line up with TRBD2. Sequencing was done on a sample of peripheral blood. For the CDR3, the DNA is TGCGCCAGCAGCTACGGGACTAGGGCCGGGGAGCTGTTTTTT. Its translation is CASSYGTRAGELFF.